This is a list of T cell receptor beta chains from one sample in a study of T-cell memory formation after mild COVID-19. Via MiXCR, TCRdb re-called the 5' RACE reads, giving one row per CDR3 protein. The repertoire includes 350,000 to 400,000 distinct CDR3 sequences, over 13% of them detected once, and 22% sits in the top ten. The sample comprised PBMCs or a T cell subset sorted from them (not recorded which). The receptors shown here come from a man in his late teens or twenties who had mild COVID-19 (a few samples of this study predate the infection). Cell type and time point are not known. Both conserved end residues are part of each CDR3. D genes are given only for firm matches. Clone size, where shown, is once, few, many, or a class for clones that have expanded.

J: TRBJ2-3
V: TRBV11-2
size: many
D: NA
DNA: TGTGCCAGCAGCTCAAGTGAGTCTACGCAGTATTTT
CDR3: CASSSSESTQYF

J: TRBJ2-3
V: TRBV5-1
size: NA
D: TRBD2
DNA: TGCGCCAGCAGCTTGCGCCCGGGCGGGGGGGAAACAGATACGCAGTATTTT
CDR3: CASSLRPGGGETDTQYF

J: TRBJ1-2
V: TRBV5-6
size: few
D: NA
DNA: TGTGCCAGCAGCCTACAGGGTTTCTACACCTTC
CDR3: CASSLQGFYTF

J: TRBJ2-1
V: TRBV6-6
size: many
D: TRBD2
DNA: TGTGCCAGCGGGGGGGCCTACAATGAGCAGTTCTTC
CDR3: CASGGAYNEQFF

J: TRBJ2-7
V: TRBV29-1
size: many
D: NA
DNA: TGCAGCGTTGAGCAGACCTACGAGCAGTACTTC
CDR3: CSVEQTYEQYF

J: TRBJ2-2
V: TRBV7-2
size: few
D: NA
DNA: TGTGCCAGCAGCTCTCAACACAGGGTTGGGGAGCTGTTTTTT
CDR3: CASSSQHRVGELFF

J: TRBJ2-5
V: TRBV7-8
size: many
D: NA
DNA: TGTGCCAGCAGCTTAGGCGGGGCGGGTTTGGAGACCCAGTACTTC
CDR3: CASSLGGAGLETQYF

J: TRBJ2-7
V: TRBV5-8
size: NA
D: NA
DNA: TGTGCCAGCGGCGGACCCCACGGGTGGGAGCAGTACTTC
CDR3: CASGGPHGWEQYF

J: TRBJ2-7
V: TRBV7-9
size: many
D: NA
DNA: TGTGCCAGCAGCCCTCCAAGACAGGCTACCTACGAGCAGTACTTC
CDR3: CASSPPRQATYEQYF

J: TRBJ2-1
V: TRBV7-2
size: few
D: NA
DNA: TGTGCCAGCAGCACGCCGGGGGCTAGGGGAAATGAGCAGTTCTTC
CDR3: CASSTPGARGNEQFF

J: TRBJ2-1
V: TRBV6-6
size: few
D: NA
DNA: TGTGCCAGCAGGCCTGCGCTCGGACAGCTTAACAATGAGCAGTTCTTC
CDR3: CASRPALGQLNNEQFF

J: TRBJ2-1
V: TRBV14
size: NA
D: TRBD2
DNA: TGTGCCAGACTAAGCGGGGGGCCCCCCTTCTACAATGAGCAGTTCTTC
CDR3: CARLSGGPPFYNEQFF

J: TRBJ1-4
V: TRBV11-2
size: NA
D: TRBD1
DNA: TGTGCCAGCAGCTTAGGTCAGGGGGCGGAAAAACTGTTTTTT
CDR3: CASSLGQGAEKLFF

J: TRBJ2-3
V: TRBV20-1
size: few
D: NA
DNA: TGCAGTGCGCAACGGAGGGGGGTATGGCAAGATACGCAGTATTTT
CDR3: CSAQRRGVWQDTQYF

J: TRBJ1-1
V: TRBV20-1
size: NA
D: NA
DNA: TGCAGTGCTAGAGATCAAAGGGGAAACACTGAAGCTTTCTTT
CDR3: CSARDQRGNTEAFF

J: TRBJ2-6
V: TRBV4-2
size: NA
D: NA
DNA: TGTGCCACCAGCCCTGGGGCCAACGTCCTGACTTTC
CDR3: CATSPGANVLTF

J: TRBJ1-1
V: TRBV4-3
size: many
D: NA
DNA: TGCGCCAGCAGCCAAGATCCGGCGAAAACCGAAGCTTTCTTT
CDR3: CASSQDPAKTEAFF

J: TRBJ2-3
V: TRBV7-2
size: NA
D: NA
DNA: TGTGCCAGCAGCTTAATCCCCCGACTAGTTGATACGCAGTATTTT
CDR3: CASSLIPRLVDTQYF

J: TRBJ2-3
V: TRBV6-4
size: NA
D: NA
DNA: TGTGCCAGCAGTGACGGGGGGGACATAGATACGCAGTATTTT
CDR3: CASSDGGDIDTQYF

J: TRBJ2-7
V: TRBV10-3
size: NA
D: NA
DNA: TGTGCCATCTCCCGTGGGGGCGTCGACGAGCAGTACTTC
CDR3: CAISRGGVDEQYF

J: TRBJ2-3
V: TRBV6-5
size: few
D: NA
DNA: TGTGCCAGCAGTTACTCGACCTTCGGCACAGATACGCAGTATTTT
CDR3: CASSYSTFGTDTQYF

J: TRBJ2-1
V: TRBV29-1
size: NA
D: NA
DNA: TGCAGCGTCGAGGACGCAGGGAGCTCCTACAATGAGCAGTTCTTC
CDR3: CSVEDAGSSYNEQFF